Listed here are 11 T cell receptor beta chains from one sample, sequenced in a study of vaccination effects on CD4 cells after COVID-19. Sequencing followed a ViraFEST assay step that expanded antigen-specific CD4+ T cells with viral peptide pools. Investigators separated out CD4+ T cells once 9 to 11 days of culture had passed. This person's SARS-CoV-2 infection, confirmed by PCR, occurred between March and December 2020. No antigen has been assigned to these receptors. Profiled with immunoSEQ multiplex PCR; TCRdb holds only in-frame clones, not every one. This sample has roughly 45,000 clones, with roughly two thirds found just once. Sample: CD4+ T cells from PBMCs cultured with a peptide pool, taken before COVID-19 vaccination. These receptor sequences come from a human donor who had a prior SARS-CoV-2 infection.

The chain carries TRBV5-6 and TRBJ2-2; 10 bases are shared with TRBD1. Germline lookup yields CDR1 SGHDT and CDR2 YYEEEE. There are 16 residues in the CDR3. J gave up 8 bases and V 5 bases, and 12 bases lay outside the gene matches. CDR3 in DNA: TGTGCCAGCAGTCGCGGGACAGGGGCCCGGTCGGGGGAGCTGTTTTTT. Translated: CASSRGTGARSGELFF.

This clone was detected only a few times. The chain couples TRBV19 to TRBJ2-1, with 10 bases fitting TRBD2. Germline lookup yields CDR1 LNHDA and CDR2 SQIVND (reference sequence). The CDR3 covers 14 residues. The junction had 6 bases not matched to a gene; V was cut back by 6 bases and J by 7 bases. The CDR3 nucleotides read TGTGCCAGTAGCCCTCTAGCGGGAGTAAATGAGCAGTTCTTC. Protein: CASSPLAGVNEQFF.

The chain is built from TRBV20-1 and TRBJ2-5; perhaps TRBD2 as D (6 bases). Germline values: CDR1 DFQATT, CDR2 SNEGSKA (reference sequence). The length of the CDR3 is 11 residues. Trimming removed 1 base from V and 13 bases from J, with 13 bases in between. The CDR3: CSARARDSLYF. The CDR3 DNA reads as TGCAGTGCTAGAGCTAGGGACTCCCTGTACTTC.

This chain links TRBV4-1 with TRBJ1-5; TRBD1 aligns across 8 bases. The CDR3 consists of 17 residues. CDR1 is MGHRA and CDR2 is YSYEKL in the germline V gene. V was clipped by 4 bases and J by 1 base; unmatched bases: 9. Here the CDR3 reads CASSRDRGGQSNQPQHF. CDR3 nucleotides: TGCGCCAGCAGCCGAGACAGGGGCGGTCAGAGCAATCAGCCCCAGCATTTT.

The CDR3 reads CASSFGLAGGVGEQFF. CDR3 nucleotide sequence: TGTGCCAGCAGCTTCGGACTAGCGGGAGGGGTTGGTGAGCAGTTCTTC. The rearrangement uses TRBV7-2 and TRBJ2-1; TRBD2 agrees at 15 bases. CDR3 length equals 16 residues. V shed 3 bases, J shed 9 bases, and the junction held 6 bases outside the gene matches. CDR1 and CDR2 (germline): SGHTA, FQGNSA.

This chain joins TRBV19 and TRBJ1-4; D gene uncertain. The V end was cut by 5 bases, the J end by 0 bases, with 7 bases between. Germline V lookup: CDR1 LNHDA, CDR2 SQIVND (reference sequence). The CDR3 consists of 14 residues. The CDR3: CASSPGSTNEKLFF. DNA for the CDR3: TGTGCCAGTAGTCCGGGGTCAACTAATGAAAAACTGTTTTTT.

For the CDR3, the DNA is TGTGCCAGCAGCGATACCGGGACTAGCGGGAGGGGGGCGTTCTTC. It translates to CASSDTGTSGRGAFF. The chain employs TRBV14 and TRBJ2-1; 16 nucleotides match TRBD2. With V trimmed by 5 bases and J by 15 bases, 10 bases remained unmatched. The CDR3 covers 15 residues. The V gene's germline CDR1 is SGHDN and CDR2 FVKESK.

The chain carries TRBV7-2 and TRBJ1-2; TRBD1 might be the D (6 bases). This CDR3 is built from 16 residues. CDR1 and CDR2 (germline): SGHTA, FQGNSA. V was clipped by 5 bases and J by 2 bases, with 18 bases between them. Written as DNA, the CDR3 is TGTGCCAGCAGCCCAGAGGGGGATCGGCCAAACTATGGCTACACCTTC. It codes for CASSPEGDRPNYGYTF.

The rearrangement uses TRBV2 and TRBJ2-3; D gene ambiguous. CDR3 size: 13 residues. V gave up 4 bases and J gave up 6 bases, with 11 bases separating them. Germline V lookup: CDR1 SNHLY, CDR2 FYNNEI. The DNA of the CDR3 is TGTGCCAGCAGTGTTGGGGTGGCCGATACGCAGTATTTT. It is translated as CASSVGVADTQYF.

This clone was observed a handful of times. The gene calls are TRBV10-3 and TRBJ1-5; D remains unclear. The CDR3 spans 15 residues. Trimming pared 2 bases from V and 0 bases from J, leaving 8 bases between. Germline V gene data show CDR1 as ENHRY and CDR2 as SYGVKD. In nucleotides, the CDR3 is TGTGCCATCAGTGAGCAGCAAAATAGCAATCAGCCCCAGCATTTT. Its translation: CAISEQQNSNQPQHF.

V is TRBV24-1 and J is TRBJ2-7; 8 positions agree with TRBD1. CDR3 length: 14 amino acids. Germline V CDR1 and CDR2: KGHDR, SFDVKD. J was trimmed by 5 bases and V by 10 bases; bases with no gene match: 12. CDR3 bases: TGTGCCACGAATTTCCGGGACAGGAGAAACGAGCAGTACTTC. Encoded protein: CATNFRDRRNEQYF.